This is a list of T cell receptor beta chains from one sample in a study of cytomegalovirus exposure and HLA in healthy donors. Generated by immunoSEQ multiplex PCR, the TCRdb table keeps only in-frame clones and is missing some. The sample lists some 49,000 clones; roughly 92% were seen once. Material: PBMCs. Receptors were obtained from a young man in good health and CMV-seronegative. CDR3s include the opening cysteine and the closing phenylalanine or tryptophan. Each record gives: clone size, V gene, CDR3 length, J gene, CDR3 protein. Clone size is shown for a subset of rows, as once, few, many or a class of expanded clone.

size: -; V: TRBV6-5; length: 14; J: TRBJ2-7; CDR3: CASSSGMGGNEQYF
size: -; V: TRBV9; length: 13; J: TRBJ1-3; CDR3: CASSASVGNTIYF
size: few; V: TRBV7-9; length: 13; J: TRBJ2-7; CDR3: CASSPDYVEEQYF
size: -; V: TRBV6-5; length: 15; J: TRBJ2-7; CDR3: CASSKDTLGSYEQYF
size: -; V: TRBV9; length: 15; J: TRBJ2-5; CDR3: CASSVAEGEWETQYF
size: -; V: TRBV7-3; length: 15; J: TRBJ2-2; CDR3: CASSLRTGGAGELFF
size: -; V: TRBV4-2; length: 18; J: TRBJ2-1; CDR3: CASSQVGLAGGSYNEQFF
size: once; V: TRBV28; length: 15; J: TRBJ2-7; CDR3: CASSSSGLGSYEQYF
size: -; V: TRBV4-2; length: 14; J: TRBJ2-7; CDR3: CASSRTGTGDEQYF
size: -; V: TRBV28; length: 10; J: TRBJ1-4; CDR3: CASMEGKLFF